Listed here are 6 T cell receptor beta chains from one sample, sequenced in a study of blood T cell repertoires in COVID-19. Assay: immunoSEQ multiplex PCR; the TCRdb copy retains only in-frame clones and omits some. The sample gives 200,000 to 250,000 clones, more than 75% of which show up once; 6.5% to 9% is in the top ten. The material sequenced was PBMCs or T cells enriched from blood (not recorded which). Receptors were obtained from a woman aged 40-49 years with acute COVID-19.

J is TRBJ2-7 and V is TRBV6-2 or TRBV6-3; the D gene is possibly TRBD1 (6 bases). Looked up from germline, CDR1 is MNHEY and CDR2 is SVGEGT. V gave up 4 bases and J gave up 2 bases, with 15 bases separating them. This CDR3 contains 15 residues. The CDR3 protein is CASSFLRDTPYEQYF. The CDR3 region has the DNA TGTGCCAGCAGTTTTCTACGGGACACACCCTACGAGCAGTACTTC.

V is TRBV9 and J is TRBJ1-1; 9 bases agree with TRBD1. Trimming took 2 bases from V and 6 from J; bases not matched to a gene: 14. Germline loops: CDR1 SGDLS, CDR2 YYNGEE. The CDR3 extends over 17 amino acids. CDR3 sequence (DNA): TGTGCCAGCAGCGTCTCACTTCCGGGACAGGGATCTCCTGAAGCTTTCTTT. This translates into CASSVSLPGQGSPEAFF.

The genes are TRBV28 and TRBJ2-7, with D tentatively TRBD2 (6 bases). V lost 5 bases and J lost 0, with 11 bases in between. CDR1 is MDHEN and CDR2 is SYDVKM in the germline V gene. This CDR3 comprises 14 residues. The CDR3 sequence is CASSRPGDSYEQYF. CDR3 DNA: TGTGCCAGCAGTCGCCCGGGGGACTCCTACGAGCAGTACTTC.

The V gene is TRBV28, the J gene TRBJ1-2, with D perhaps matching TRBD1 (6 bases). Germline CDR1 is MDHEN and CDR2 is SYDVKM. This CDR3 contains 16 residues. The V and J ends lost 2 bases and 3 bases respectively, with 16 bases between them. The CDR3 is CASSLPGQGWDYGYTF. The DNA of the CDR3 is TGTGCCAGCAGTTTACCGGGCCAGGGGTGGGACTATGGCTACACCTTC.

The chain recombines TRBV18 with TRBJ1-2, with 10 bases aligning to TRBD1. The CDR3 runs to 17 residues. The V gene end was trimmed by 0 bases and the J gene end by 4 bases; junction bases not matched to a gene: 8. Germline-derived CDR1 and CDR2 are KGHSH and LQKENI. CDR3 coding DNA: TGTGCCAGCTCACCACCGAGACAGGGGGCGAGAAGCTATGGCTACACCTTC. This encodes CASSPPRQGARSYGYTF.

The CDR3 loop is CASSPAGLAYEQYF. Here the CDR3 DNA reads TGTGCCAGCAGTCCGGCGGGGCTAGCGTACGAGCAGTACTTC. V usage is TRBV6-5 and J usage is TRBJ2-7, with D possibly matching TRBD2 (6 bases). The germline gives CDR1 MNHEY, CDR2 SVGAGI. The CDR3 spans 14 residues. Trimming took 5 bases from V and 4 from J, leaving 15 bases between them.